This T cell receptor beta chain was sequenced in a study of OX40 agonist ivuxolimab in advanced cancers. As for the study in general: In this cohort, patients received ivuxolimab, an agonistic anti-OX40 (CD134) antibody. Patients treated during dose escalation were battling hepatocellular carcinoma, melanoma, renal cell or head and neck cancer. The group had a mean age of around 60 years, ranged from about 23 to 85, and was roughly 80% male.

Assay used: immunoSEQ multiplex PCR; TCRdb lists only in-frame clones, some missing. The sample holds about 63,000 clones; approximately 91% are singletons and the top ten take roughly 4.1%. The starting material was CD4+ or CD8+ T cells sorted from blood, obtained in a trial of the OX40 agonist ivuxolimab. This receptor was taken from an adult with an advanced solid tumor such as melanoma, head and neck, liver or kidney cancer.

The CDR3 DNA sequence: TGCAGCGTGGCCGACTCTAGCGGGAGCACAGATACGCAGTATTTT. This gives the protein CSVADSSGSTDTQYF. The rearrangement links TRBV29-1 to TRBJ2-3; 8 nucleotides agree with TRBD2. The trim removed 6 bases at V and 0 bases at J, leaving 8 bases unmatched. Germline CDR1 SQVTM, CDR2 ANQGSEA. CDR3 length: 15 amino acids.